This passage covers 23 T cell receptor beta chains from one sample sequenced in a study of blood T cell repertoires in COVID-19. The data were produced by immunoSEQ multiplex PCR, yet TCRdb's version contains in-frame clones alone and is incomplete. In the table there are a few hundred thousand clones, about 87% of which are singletons. Sequenced material: peripheral blood. The receptors were gathered from a woman aged 25 to 39 who had recovered from COVID-19.

This chain links TRBV7-2 with TRBJ1-2, with TRBD1 matching over 9 bases. CDR3 size: 14 residues. V was pared by 5 bases and J by 2 bases, with 3 bases of the junction left unmatched. Germline assignment: CDR1 SGHTA and CDR2 FQGNSA. CDR3 amino acids: CASSQGQGNYGYTF. The CDR3 bases are TGTGCCAGCAGCCAAGGACAGGGGAACTATGGCTACACCTTC.

The V gene is TRBV6-2 or TRBV6-3, the J gene TRBJ1-5, with TRBD1 matching over 10 bases. The CDR3 contains 14 residues. Losses at the gene ends were 5 bases for V and 7 bases for J; bases not matched to a gene: 5. Germline-derived CDR1 and CDR2 are MNHEY and SVGEGT. CDR3 bases: TGTGCCAGCAGTCGGACAGGGGGTGACCAGCCCCAGCATTTT. It codes for CASSRTGGDQPQHF.

The chain recombines TRBV25-1 with TRBJ1-6; D call uncertain. There are 18 residues in the CDR3. Germline CDR1 and CDR2: MGHDK and SYGVNS. Trimming removed 4 bases from V and 0 bases from J, with 16 bases in between. In DNA form, the CDR3 reads TGTGCCAGCAGTGGAGGCAGTAGTAGAAGCTCCTATAATTCACCCCTCCACTTT. Protein sequence: CASSGGSSRSSYNSPLHF.

The chain links TRBV29-1 to TRBJ2-1; 9 positions match TRBD2. The J segment lost 0 bases and the V segment lost 7 bases, leaving 7 bases of the junction unmatched. The CDR3 covers 15 residues. Looked up from germline, CDR1 is SQVTM and CDR2 is ANQGSEA. CDR3 residues: CSAEGLASSYNEQFF. The CDR3 DNA follows: TGCAGCGCTGAGGGACTAGCCAGCTCCTACAATGAGCAGTTCTTC.

CDR3 bases: TGTGCCACCAGCAGGGCTGACACTAGTAATGAAAAACTGTTTTTT. Residues: CATSRADTSNEKLFF. The chain employs TRBV15 and TRBJ1-4; D is unclear. The V and J ends lost 3 bases and 4 bases respectively, with 12 bases between them. From germline, CDR1 is LNHNV and CDR2 YYDKDF (reference sequence). The CDR3 runs 15 residues. The variable domain in full, completed from reference TRBV15 and TRBJ1-4, reads DAMVIQNPRYQVTQFGKPVTLSCSQTLNHNVMYWYQQKSSQAPKLLFHYYDKDFNNEADTPDNFQSRRPNTSFCFLDIRSPGLGDTAMYLCATSRADTSNEKLFFGSGTQLSVL.

V gene TRBV7-2 combines with J gene TRBJ1-3; D might be TRBD1 (6 bases). Germline CDR1 and CDR2: SGHTA and FQGNSA. The CDR3 contains 16 residues. V was pared by 4 bases and J by 2 bases, with 15 bases between. The CDR3 loop reads CASSSQGYSPGNTIYF. In nucleotides, the CDR3 is TGTGCCAGCAGCTCACAGGGTTACAGCCCTGGAAACACCATATATTTT.

This chain links TRBV4-1 with TRBJ2-3; TRBD2 matches at 11 bases. Germline V gives CDR1 MGHRA, CDR2 YSYEKL. This CDR3 contains 19 residues. V lost 4 bases, J lost 1 base, and 13 bases stayed unmatched. CDR3: CASSPLAGGVRGGTDTQYF. In nucleotides, the CDR3 is TGCGCCAGCAGCCCCCTAGCGGGGGGCGTCCGTGGAGGCACAGATACGCAGTATTTT.

Written as DNA, the CDR3 is TGTGCCAGCAGTTACCGGGGTACCGGGGAGCTGTTTTTT. The encoded protein is CASSYRGTGELFF. The rearrangement joins TRBV6-6 to TRBJ2-2; possibly TRBD2 for D (5 bases). CDR1 MNHNY and CDR2 SVGAGI come from the germline V gene (reference sequence). The CDR3 is 13 residues long. V dropped 2 bases and J dropped 5 bases, with 6 bases sitting between them.

The genes are TRBV7-3 and TRBJ2-5, with 7 bases matching TRBD1. Trimming removed 4 bases from V and 5 bases from J; junction bases left unmatched: 4. The V gene's germline CDR1 is SGHTA and CDR2 FQGTGA. The CDR3 covers 13 residues. CDR3 residues: CASSWDRGETQYF. The CDR3 nucleotides are TGTGCCAGCAGCTGGGACAGAGGGGAGACCCAGTACTTC.

A remark on this clone: Distinct nucleotide sequences in the sample also encode this CDR3. The rearrangement uses TRBV5-1 and TRBJ2-7; 9 nucleotides agree with TRBD1. Germline CDR1 reads SGHRS; CDR2 reads YFSETQ. This CDR3 has 14 amino acids. V gave up 2 bases and J gave up 1 base; unmatched junction bases: 1. CDR3 in DNA: TGCGCCAGCAGCTTCGGGACAGGGTCCTACGAGCAGTACTTC. Translation gives CASSFGTGSYEQYF.

The chain is built from TRBV2 and TRBJ1-1; TRBD1 aligns across 7 bases. Trimming took 8 bases from V and 11 from J; bases not matched to a gene: 5. This CDR3 comprises 10 residues. CDR1 is SNHLY, CDR2 FYNNEI, per germline. CDR3 sequence reads: CASESGGAFF. DNA of the CDR3: TGTGCCAGCGAGTCAGGGGGGGCTTTCTTT.

This clone was picked up a small number of times. This sequence joins TRBV18 and TRBJ2-7, with D unresolved. V lost 0 bases to trimming and J lost 6 bases, with 9 bases between them. The CDR3 contains 13 residues. In germline, CDR1 is KGHSH, CDR2 LQKENI. In DNA, the CDR3 is TGTGCCAGCTCACCACCGGGCGCCTTCGAGCAGTACTTC. Translating it yields CASSPPGAFEQYF.

V usage is TRBV6-5 and J usage is TRBJ1-2; weak D call: TRBD1 (6 bases). The CDR3 covers 13 residues. The ends were cut back, 10 bases at V and 8 bases at J, with 20 bases in the middle. CDR1 is MNHEY, CDR2 SVGAGI, per germline. CDR3 in amino acids: CAIPIGAGEGYTF. The CDR3 nucleotides read TGTGCCATACCCATAGGCGCAGGGGAAGGCTACACCTTC.

The chain recombines TRBV6-6 with TRBJ1-2, with a possible D match to TRBD1 (5 bases). V was clipped by 5 bases and J by 8 bases, with 12 bases between them. Germline assignment: CDR1 MNHNY and CDR2 SVGAGI (reference sequence). The CDR3 sequence is 12 residues long. For the CDR3, the DNA is TGTGCCAGCAGTAAACAGGAGTCAGGCTACACCTTC. It encodes CASSKQESGYTF.

V gene TRBV29-1 combines with J gene TRBJ1-2; 10 bases agree with TRBD1. Germline CDR1 reads SQVTM; CDR2 reads ANQGSEA. The CDR3 has 14 residues. Trimming removed 0 bases from V and 8 bases from J; junction bases left unmatched: 6. The CDR3 bases are TGCAGCGTTGAAGACGAGGACAGGGGGGAGGGCTACACCTTC. Translation gives CSVEDEDRGEGYTF.

The chain carries TRBV4-2 and TRBJ1-1; TRBD1 might be the D (5 bases). V gave up 1 base and J gave up 5 bases, with 11 bases separating them. Germline-derived CDR1 and CDR2 are LGHNA and YNFKEQ. The CDR3 extends over 14 amino acids. DNA of the CDR3: TGTGCCAGCAGCCAAGTGGGGGGTTGGACTGAAGCTTTCTTT. Translating it yields CASSQVGGWTEAFF.

This clone appeared once. The germline gene is not matched at one end of the junction; a read error may be the cause. This chain connects TRBV9 to TRBJ1-5, with a weak D call TRBD1 (6 bases). The CDR3 has 15 residues. Germline V gene sequence: CDR1 SGDLS, CDR2 YYNGEE. The CDR3 spells CARSVLRTVYQPQHF. DNA for the CDR3: TGTGCCAGAAGCGTACTTCGGACAGTCTATCAGCCCCAGCATTTT.

The chain has TRBV9 and TRBJ2-3; 7 bases match TRBD2. Trimming at V came to 0 bases and at J to 3 bases, leaving 7 bases not matched to a gene. Germline-derived CDR1 and CDR2 are SGDLS and YYNGEE. This CDR3 is built from 16 residues. As DNA, the CDR3 is TGTGCCAGCAGCGTAGTTTGGGGGGGAATAACAGATACGCAGTATTTT. Encoded protein: CASSVVWGGITDTQYF.

CDR3 region: CASSSPRDYGYTF. The CDR3 region has the DNA TGTGCCAGCAGTTCCCCCAGGGACTATGGCTACACCTTC. The chain carries TRBV28 and TRBJ1-2; possibly TRBD1 for D (5 bases). The V gene's germline CDR1 is MDHEN and CDR2 SYDVKM. CDR3 length equals 13 residues. V lost 4 bases, J lost 3 bases, and 9 bases lay in between.

The V and J genes are TRBV7-2 and TRBJ2-3, with D perhaps TRBD1 (6 bases). V lost 4 bases, J lost 1 base, and 18 bases lay in between. The CDR3 totals 17 residues. The V gene's germline CDR1 is SGHTA and CDR2 FQGNSA. CDR3 amino acids: CASSSPHRDTRTDTQYF. In DNA form, the CDR3 reads TGTGCCAGCAGCTCCCCGCACCGGGACACACGCACAGATACGCAGTATTTT. The whole variable domain, remainder taken from reference TRBV7-2 and TRBJ2-3, is GAGVSQSPSNKVTEKGKDVELRCDPISGHTALYWYRQSLGQGLEFLIYFQGNSAPDKSGLPSDRFSAERTGGSVSTLTIQRTQQEDSAVYLCASSSPHRDTRTDTQYFGPGTRLTVL.

This sequence joins TRBV18 and TRBJ1-4, with 8 bases lining up with TRBD1. This CDR3 is 15 amino acids long. The V gene end was trimmed by 3 bases and the J gene end by 4 bases; junction bases not matched to a gene: 4. The germline gives CDR1 KGHSH, CDR2 LQKENI. CDR3 sequence (DNA): TGTGCCAGCTCACCTTGGGACAGGATTAATGAAAAACTGTTTTTT. Protein product: CASSPWDRINEKLFF.

This clone was found a few times. The chain joins TRBV19 to TRBJ2-7; D remains ambiguous. CDR1 and CDR2 from the germline V gene are LNHDA and SQIVND (reference sequence). The CDR3 extends over 11 amino acids. The ends were cut back, 6 bases at V and 2 bases at J, with 5 bases in the middle. DNA for the CDR3: TGTGCCAGTAGCCAGACCTACGAGCAGTACTTC. Its translation is CASSQTYEQYF.

The chain combines TRBV5-1 with TRBJ1-4, with D perhaps TRBD1 (5 bases). V lost 2 bases and J 8 bases, leaving 13 bases between the germline ends. The CDR3 extends over 14 amino acids. In germline, CDR1 is SGHRS, CDR2 YFSETQ. CDR3 sequence: CASSFGGNGEKLFF. CDR3 coding DNA: TGCGCCAGCAGCTTCGGGGGAAATGGCGAAAAACTGTTTTTT.